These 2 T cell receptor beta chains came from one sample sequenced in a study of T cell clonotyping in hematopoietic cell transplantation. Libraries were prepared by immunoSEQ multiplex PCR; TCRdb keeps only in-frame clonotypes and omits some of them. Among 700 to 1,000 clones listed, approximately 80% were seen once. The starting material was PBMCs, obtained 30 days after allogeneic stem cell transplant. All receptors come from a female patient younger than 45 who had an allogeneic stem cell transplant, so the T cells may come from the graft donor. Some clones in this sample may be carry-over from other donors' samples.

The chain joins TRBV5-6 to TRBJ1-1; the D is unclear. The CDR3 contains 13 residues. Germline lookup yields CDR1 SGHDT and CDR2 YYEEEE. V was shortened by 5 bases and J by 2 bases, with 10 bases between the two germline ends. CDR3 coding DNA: TGTGCCAGCAGTTTACGGATAAACACTGAAGCTTTCTTT. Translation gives CASSLRINTEAFF.

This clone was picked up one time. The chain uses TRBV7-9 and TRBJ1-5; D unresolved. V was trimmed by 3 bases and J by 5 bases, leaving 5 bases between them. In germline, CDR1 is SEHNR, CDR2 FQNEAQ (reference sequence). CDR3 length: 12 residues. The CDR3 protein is CASSFADQPQHF. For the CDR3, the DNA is TGTGCCAGCAGCTTCGCGGATCAGCCCCAGCATTTT.